The rows below give T cell receptor beta chains drawn from one sample of a study of T cell responses to AZD1222 COVID-19 vaccine. The method was immunoSEQ multiplex PCR; TCRdb's version includes in-frame clones alone and lacks a portion of them. The sample has 120,000 or so clones, 75% to 90% seen once. This specimen consisted of peripheral blood, obtained on day 0 of AZD1222 vaccination. The receptors were gathered from an adult in good health. Each CDR3 is given with its conserved first and last residue. Each record gives: clone size, J gene, V gene, D gene, CDR3 DNA, CDR3 protein. D genes are given only for firm matches. The size entry is marked missing in some rows and otherwise reads once, few, many or a size class.

clone size: -
J gene: TRBJ2-7
V gene: TRBV2
D gene: -
CDR3 DNA: TGTGCCAGCAGTGAGAGGGAGGAGGGCGAGCAGTACTTC
CDR3 protein: CASSEREEGEQYF

clone size: -
J gene: TRBJ1-1
V gene: TRBV7-6
D gene: -
CDR3 DNA: TGTGCCAGCAGCTCCCGACCAGGACTGAACACTGAAGCTTTCTTT
CDR3 protein: CASSSRPGLNTEAFF

clone size: -
J gene: TRBJ2-7
V gene: TRBV6-1
D gene: -
CDR3 DNA: TGTGCCAGCAGTCAAGCTGGGGGGTACGAGCAGTACTTC
CDR3 protein: CASSQAGGYEQYF

clone size: -
J gene: TRBJ2-7
V gene: TRBV18
D gene: -
CDR3 DNA: TGTGCCAGCTCACCGACCCCCGGACAAAGCTACGATGGCTACTTC
CDR3 protein: CASSPTPGQSYDGYF

clone size: -
J gene: TRBJ1-1
V gene: TRBV12-3/TRBV12-4
D gene: TRBD1
CDR3 DNA: TGTGCCAGCGGACAGGGGAACACTGAAGCTTTCTTT
CDR3 protein: CASGQGNTEAFF

clone size: -
J gene: TRBJ1-1
V gene: TRBV21-1
D gene: -
CDR3 DNA: TGTGCCAGCAGCTATTGGGGGCCAAGGGGACTCGGCACTGAAGCTTTCTTT
CDR3 protein: CASSYWGPRGLGTEAFF

clone size: -
J gene: TRBJ1-5
V gene: TRBV10-2
D gene: TRBD1
CDR3 DNA: TGCGCCAGCAGTGGACAGGGGGCTGGAAAGCCCCAGCATTTT
CDR3 protein: CASSGQGAGKPQHF

clone size: -
J gene: TRBJ2-5
V gene: TRBV6-4
D gene: TRBD1
CDR3 DNA: TGTGCCAGCAGTGACAGTGAGGGACAGGGGGGCGAGACCCAGTACTTC
CDR3 protein: CASSDSEGQGGETQYF

clone size: -
J gene: TRBJ2-7
V gene: TRBV9
D gene: TRBD1
CDR3 DNA: TGTGCCAGCAGCGTTACTTCCGGGACAGCCTACGAGCAGTACTTC
CDR3 protein: CASSVTSGTAYEQYF

clone size: -
J gene: TRBJ1-2
V gene: TRBV7-6
D gene: -
CDR3 DNA: TGTGCCAGCAGCTTAGAAACAGGGAGTAACTATGGCTACACCTTC
CDR3 protein: CASSLETGSNYGYTF

clone size: -
J gene: TRBJ1-3
V gene: TRBV6-5
D gene: -
CDR3 DNA: TGTGCCAGCTGCAAGACAGGCTCTGGAAACACCATATATTTT
CDR3 protein: CASCKTGSGNTIYF

clone size: -
J gene: TRBJ2-2
V gene: TRBV29-1
D gene: -
CDR3 DNA: TGCAGCGTTGGGGCAGCCACCGGGGAGCTGTTTTTT
CDR3 protein: CSVGAATGELFF

clone size: -
J gene: TRBJ1-2
V gene: TRBV4-1
D gene: -
CDR3 DNA: TGCGCCAGCAGCCAAGAGCCGAACTATGGCTACACCTTC
CDR3 protein: CASSQEPNYGYTF

clone size: once
J gene: TRBJ2-7
V gene: TRBV7-6
D gene: TRBD2
CDR3 DNA: TGTGCCAGCAGCTTAGTAGCTAGCGGGGTATCCTACGAGCAGTACTTC
CDR3 protein: CASSLVASGVSYEQYF

clone size: few
J gene: TRBJ2-7
V gene: TRBV4-1
D gene: -
CDR3 DNA: TGCGCCAGCAGCCAAGAGGGGACGGAATCCTACGAGCAGTACTTC
CDR3 protein: CASSQEGTESYEQYF

clone size: -
J gene: TRBJ1-2
V gene: TRBV10-3
D gene: TRBD1
CDR3 DNA: TGTGCCATCGGTCCCAACAGGGGCGGGAACTATGGCTACACCTTC
CDR3 protein: CAIGPNRGGNYGYTF

clone size: -
J gene: TRBJ1-2
V gene: TRBV4-2
D gene: TRBD1
CDR3 DNA: TGTGCCAGCAGCCAAGGGACAGGGTGGGACTATGGCTACACCTTC
CDR3 protein: CASSQGTGWDYGYTF